A selection of T cell receptor beta chains follows, all from one sample in a study of blood T cell repertoires in COVID-19. Clones were read by immunoSEQ multiplex PCR, and TCRdb kept only the in-frame ones, dropping some. The table lists 140,000 to 150,000 clones, approximately 79% of them singletons. Sequencing was performed on peripheral blood. Every receptor here comes from a man between 45 and 60 years old with active or convalescent COVID-19. Each CDR3 is given with its conserved first and last residue. Each record gives: D gene, J gene, clone size, V gene, CDR3 DNA, CDR3 protein. A D gene is named only where the DNA matches it firmly. Only part of the rows carry a size: once, few, many, or a class if the clone is expanded.

>.|TRBJ1-2|.|TRBV6-5
TGTGCCAGCTACCAGGGGTTTCATTATGGCTACACCTTC
CASYQGFHYGYTF
>TRBD1|TRBJ1-2|few|TRBV27
TGTGCCAGCAGTTTAAAGGGGGACAGGGGGCCGTCATTAGGCTACACCTTC
CASSLKGDRGPSLGYTF
>TRBD2|TRBJ2-1|.|TRBV4-1
TGCGCCAGCAGCCAAGTACCAAGCGGGGTGGCCGTCGGGAATGAGCAGTTCTTC
CASSQVPSGVAVGNEQFF
>.|TRBJ2-7|.|TRBV19
TGTGCCAGTAGTCGGGTCCTGTCCTCCTACGAGCAGTACTTC
CASSRVLSSYEQYF
>TRBD1|TRBJ1-3|once|TRBV2
TGTGCCAGCAGTGGACAGGGCCTCTCTGGAAACACCATATATTTT
CASSGQGLSGNTIYF
>.|TRBJ1-6|.|TRBV6-6
TGTGCCAGCAGTTACTATAGCGGGACACTTAATTCACCCCTCCACTTT
CASSYYSGTLNSPLHF
>TRBD1|TRBJ1-5|.|TRBV28
TGTGCCAGCAGCCGGGACAGGCAAAATCAGCCCCAGCATTTT
CASSRDRQNQPQHF
>.|TRBJ2-7|few|TRBV11-2
TGTGCCAGCAGCTTAGAGGGCGGGCCCTACGAGCAGTACTTC
CASSLEGGPYEQYF
>TRBD2|TRBJ2-3|.|TRBV28
TGTGCCAGCAGTTTAGTATTTAGCGGGAGGTCAGGTACGCAGTATTTT
CASSLVFSGRSGTQYF
>.|TRBJ1-6|.|TRBV27
TGTGCCAGCAGTTTAGGGTCCGCGGTACCCCTCCACTTT
CASSLGSAVPLHF
>.|TRBJ1-1|once|TRBV28
TGTGCCAGCAGCCAGGGGTCGTTCACTGAAGCTTTCTTT
CASSQGSFTEAFF
>TRBD1|TRBJ2-3|.|TRBV28
TGTGCCAGCGTACGAGCACAAGACAGGGCAACAGATACGCAGTATTTT
CASVRAQDRATDTQYF
>TRBD1|TRBJ2-3|.|TRBV5-6
TGTGCCAGCAGCGCCGACAGGGGGACGCAGTATTTT
CASSADRGTQYF
>.|TRBJ2-2|.|TRBV2
TGTGCCAGCAGTGTAGGGGGATCCGGGGAGCTGTTTTTT
CASSVGGSGELFF